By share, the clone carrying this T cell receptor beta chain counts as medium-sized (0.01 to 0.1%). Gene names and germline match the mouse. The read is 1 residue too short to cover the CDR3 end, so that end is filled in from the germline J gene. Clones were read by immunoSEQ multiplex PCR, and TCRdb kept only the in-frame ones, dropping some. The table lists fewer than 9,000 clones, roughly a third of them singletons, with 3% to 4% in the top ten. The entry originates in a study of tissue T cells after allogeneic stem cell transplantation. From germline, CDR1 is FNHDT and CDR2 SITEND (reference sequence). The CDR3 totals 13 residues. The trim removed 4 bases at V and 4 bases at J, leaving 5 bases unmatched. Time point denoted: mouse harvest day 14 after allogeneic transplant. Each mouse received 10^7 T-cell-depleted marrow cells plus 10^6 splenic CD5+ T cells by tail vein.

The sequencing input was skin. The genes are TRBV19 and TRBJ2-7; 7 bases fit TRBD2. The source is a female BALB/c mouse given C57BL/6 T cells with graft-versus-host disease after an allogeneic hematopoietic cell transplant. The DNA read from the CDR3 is TGTGCCAGCAGTCGACTGGGACCTTATGAACAGTAC. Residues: CASSRLGPYEQY. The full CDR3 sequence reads CASSRLGPYEQYF.